This passage covers 10 T cell receptor beta chains from one sample sequenced in a study of Graves' ophthalmopathy and Graves' hyperthyroidism. RNA transcripts yielded amplified TCR beta CDR3 regions. Investigators did first-round RT-PCR with HTBI primers, then second-round multiplex PCR. TCRdb called the multiplex PCR reads again in MiXCR, with one record for every CDR3 protein. The table records about 740,000 distinct CDR3 sequences, approximately 40% of them present only once. The sequenced sample consisted of peripheral blood. The receptors stem from an adult man with Graves' ophthalmopathy.

In its sample, this clonotype was seen a few times. The genes are TRBV10-3 and TRBJ1-6; D unclear. This CDR3 is 11 amino acids long. Trimming removed 2 bases from V and 11 bases from J, with 4 bases in between. Germline lookup yields CDR1 ENHRY and CDR2 SYGVKD. The CDR3 spells CAISEEAPLHF. The CDR3, as DNA: TGTGCCATCAGTGAGGAGGCACCCCTCCACTTT.

The V call is TRBV27, the J call TRBJ1-5; D possibly corresponds to TRBD1 (5 bases). The CDR3 covers 15 residues. Trimming left V 3 bases short and J 2 bases short, with 11 bases between. The germline CDR1 and CDR2 sequences are MNHEY and SMNVEV (reference sequence). CDR3 residues: CASSFLRDGNQPQHF. CDR3 sequence (DNA): TGTGCCAGCAGTTTCCTCCGGGACGGCAATCAGCCCCAGCATTTT.

The chain recombines TRBV10-3 with TRBJ2-5; 8 bases are a match to TRBD1. This CDR3 spans 14 amino acids. Germline values: CDR1 ENHRY, CDR2 SYGVKD. The V gene end was trimmed by 10 bases and the J gene end by 11 bases; junction bases not matched to a gene: 18. The CDR3 loop is CATAGGSIQGEQYF. The CDR3 DNA follows: TGTGCCACGGCCGGCGGGTCGATACAGGGGGAGCAGTACTTC.

The rearrangement joins TRBV7-9 to TRBJ1-3; TRBD1 is a possible D gene (5 bases). The germline gives CDR1 SEHNR, CDR2 FQNEAQ (reference sequence). The CDR3 extends over 14 amino acids. The V gene lost 5 bases and the J gene lost 3 bases, with 11 bases spanning the gap. CDR3 nucleotide sequence: TGTGCCAGCAGCCCTAGGGGTCTTGGAAACACCATATATTTT. Translated, it gives CASSPRGLGNTIYF.

On this clonotype: A much larger clone differs from this one at a single base, so this may be a read error. V usage is TRBV10-3 and J usage is TRBJ1-5, with D hard to call. Germline V CDR1 and CDR2: ENHRY, SYGVKD. Trimming shortened V by 3 bases and J by 2 bases, and 11 bases separated the two germline ends. The CDR3 spans 15 residues. This chain's CDR3 is CAISEVKGGNQPQHF. CDR3 bases: TGTGCCATCAGTGAAGTCAAGGGAGGCAATCAGCCCCAGCATTTT.

The rearrangement uses TRBV9 and TRBJ2-7; the D call may be TRBD1 or TRBD2 (5 bases each). The CDR3 has 13 residues. Germline CDR1 is SGDLS and CDR2 is YYNGEE. With 4 bases removed from V and 2 bases from J, the gap between germline ends came to 10 bases. The CDR3 loop reads CASSPLGAYEQYF. The CDR3 nucleotides read TGTGCCAGCAGCCCTTTGGGGGCCTACGAGCAGTACTTC.

This clonotype was detected ten times or more. The V and J genes are TRBV29-1 and TRBJ1-2, with unresolved D. Germline V lookup: CDR1 SQVTM, CDR2 ANQGSEA. The CDR3 extends over 11 amino acids. Trimming stripped 3 bases from V and 3 bases from J, with 5 bases between. The CDR3 DNA is TGCAGCGTTGATGCGGACTATGGCTACACCTTC. Amino acid sequence: CSVDADYGYTF.

The V gene is TRBV10-3, the J gene TRBJ2-5; 8 nucleotides align to TRBD1. Germline V CDR1 and CDR2: ENHRY, SYGVKD. V gave up 6 bases and J gave up 5 bases; unmatched junction bases: 5. This CDR3 region has 13 residues. In nucleotides, the CDR3 is TGTGCCATCAGCCCAGGGGGCCGGGAGACCCAGTACTTC. It specifies CAISPGGRETQYF.

This clonotype was detected ten times or more. The chain employs TRBV4-2 and TRBJ1-2, with a tentative D call TRBD1 (5 bases). Germline CDR1 LGHNA, CDR2 YNFKEQ. The ends were cut back, 0 bases at V and 8 bases at J, with 10 bases in the middle. The CDR3 is made up of 13 amino acids. The CDR3: CASSQDRRDGYTF. For the CDR3, the DNA is TGTGCCAGCAGCCAAGATCGGCGGGACGGCTACACCTTC.

Turning to this clonotype: A much bigger clone sits one base away, suggesting this may be a read error. Lacking the conserved final phenylalanine or tryptophan, this CDR3 likely reflects a read error. J is TRBJ2-5 and V is TRBV20-1; 10 positions agree with TRBD2. V shed 5 bases and J 5 bases; nucleotides not matched to a gene: 8. Per the germline V gene, CDR1 is DFQATT and CDR2 is SNEGSKA (reference sequence). The CDR3 extends over 14 amino acids. CDR3: CSAPRTSGGETQYY. CDR3 nucleotide sequence: TGCAGTGCTCCCCGGACTAGCGGAGGGGAGACCCAGTACTAC.